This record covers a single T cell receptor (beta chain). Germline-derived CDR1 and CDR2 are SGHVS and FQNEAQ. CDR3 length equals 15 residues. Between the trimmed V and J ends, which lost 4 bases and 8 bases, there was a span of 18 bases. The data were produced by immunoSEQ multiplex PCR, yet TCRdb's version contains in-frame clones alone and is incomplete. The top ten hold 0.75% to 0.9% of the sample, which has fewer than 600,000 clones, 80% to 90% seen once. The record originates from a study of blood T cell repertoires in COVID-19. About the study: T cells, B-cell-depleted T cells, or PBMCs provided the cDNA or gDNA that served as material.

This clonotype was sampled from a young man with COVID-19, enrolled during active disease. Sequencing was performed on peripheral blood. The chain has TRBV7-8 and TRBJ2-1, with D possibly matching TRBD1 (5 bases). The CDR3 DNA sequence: TGTGCCAGCAGCTCCGGCAGGGTTTCGCTCCATGAGCAGTTCTTC. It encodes CASSSGRVSLHEQFF.